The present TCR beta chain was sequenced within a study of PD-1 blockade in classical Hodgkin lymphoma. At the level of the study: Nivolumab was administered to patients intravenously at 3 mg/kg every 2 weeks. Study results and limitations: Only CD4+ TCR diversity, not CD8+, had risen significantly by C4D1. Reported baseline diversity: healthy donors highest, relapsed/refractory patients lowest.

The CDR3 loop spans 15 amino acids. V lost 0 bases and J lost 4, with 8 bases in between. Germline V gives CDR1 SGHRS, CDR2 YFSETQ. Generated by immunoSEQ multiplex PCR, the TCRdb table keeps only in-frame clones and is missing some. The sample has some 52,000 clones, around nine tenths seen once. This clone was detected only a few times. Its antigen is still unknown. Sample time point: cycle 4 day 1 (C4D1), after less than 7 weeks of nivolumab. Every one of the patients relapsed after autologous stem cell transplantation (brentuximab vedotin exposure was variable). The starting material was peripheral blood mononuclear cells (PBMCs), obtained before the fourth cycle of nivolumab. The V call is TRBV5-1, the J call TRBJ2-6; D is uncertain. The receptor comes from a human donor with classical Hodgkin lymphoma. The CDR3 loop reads CASSLDGPGANVLTF. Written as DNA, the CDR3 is TGCGCCAGCAGCTTGGACGGTCCCGGGGCCAACGTCCTGACTTTC. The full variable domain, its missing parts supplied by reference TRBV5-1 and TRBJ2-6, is KAGVTQTPRYLIKTRGQQVTLSCSPISGHRSVSWYQQTPGQGLQFLFEYFSETQRNKGNFPGRFSGRQFSNSRSEMNVSTLELGDSALYLCASSLDGPGANVLTFGAGSRLTVL.